Presented here are 3 T cell receptor beta chains from one specimen sequenced in a study of cytomegalovirus exposure and HLA in healthy donors (dated by TCRdb to the late 2010s). The library came from the immunoSEQ multiplex PCR assay. The multiplex PCR relied on a mix of 60 forward primers for TCR Vbeta segments and 13 reverse primers for TCR Jbeta segments. The immuneACCESS repertoire file appears here via TCRdb, limited to in-frame rearrangements. These files lack a portion of the clones; in checked studies, under half of the deficit traces to unresolved V genes, and the cause of the others is not known. The sample table shows about 140,000 clones, and 80% are seen once. Around 2% of the sample belongs to the ten largest clones. Sequenced: PBMCs. These receptors all stem from a man younger than 45 in good health and CMV-seronegative.

This sequence joins TRBV5-4 and TRBJ1-5; D is ambiguous. V was trimmed by 3 bases and J by 2 bases, leaving 12 bases between them. From germline, CDR1 is SGHNT and CDR2 YYREEE (reference sequence). CDR3 size: 15 residues. The CDR3 protein is CASSYSGAGNQPQHF. The CDR3 coding sequence is TGTGCCAGCAGCTACTCAGGAGCGGGCAATCAGCCCCAGCATTTT.

This clone was counted between two and nine times. The chain links TRBV5-1 to TRBJ2-7, with a possible D match to TRBD1 (6 bases). Trimming took off 2 bases at V and 3 bases at J, with 12 bases between the two ends. This CDR3 spans 14 amino acids. Germline V gene sequence: CDR1 SGHRS, CDR2 YFSETQ. The CDR3: CASSFQGPNYEQYF. As DNA, the CDR3 is TGCGCCAGCAGCTTCCAGGGGCCGAACTACGAGCAGTACTTC.

The chain couples TRBV5-1 to TRBJ1-1; no firm D call. V was shortened by 7 bases and J by 4 bases, with 11 bases between the two germline ends. CDR3 length equals 12 residues. CDR1 and CDR2 (germline): SGHRS, YFSETQ. The CDR3 loop reads CASGEGGTEAFF. CDR3 DNA: TGCGCCAGCGGAGAGGGTGGCACTGAAGCTTTCTTT. Full variable domain (remainder filled in from reference TRBV5-1 and TRBJ1-1): KAGVTQTPRYLIKTRGQQVTLSCSPISGHRSVSWYQQTPGQGLQFLFEYFSETQRNKGNFPGRFSGRQFSNSRSEMNVSTLELGDSALYLCASGEGGTEAFFGQGTRLTVV.